Described below is a single T cell receptor beta chain sequence and its context. CDR3 size: 16 residues. Germline CDR1 reads SGHTA; CDR2 reads FQGNSA. TCRdb reprocessed the 5' RACE reads, with one entry per CDR3 protein and no DNA. Reported are a few hundred thousand distinct CDR3 sequences; the ten largest clones contain 0.3% to 0.45%. This sample is drawn from a study of T cells expressing NK-cell markers. Sequencing was performed on blood T cells: a sorted CD56 or NKG2C T cell subset, CD4+ or CD8+ T cells, or bulk PBMC T cells (not recorded which). The chain combines TRBV7-2 with TRBJ2-4. The TCR was taken from a man between 18 and 35 years old in good health. This chain's CDR3 is CASSLAGSLAKNIQYF.